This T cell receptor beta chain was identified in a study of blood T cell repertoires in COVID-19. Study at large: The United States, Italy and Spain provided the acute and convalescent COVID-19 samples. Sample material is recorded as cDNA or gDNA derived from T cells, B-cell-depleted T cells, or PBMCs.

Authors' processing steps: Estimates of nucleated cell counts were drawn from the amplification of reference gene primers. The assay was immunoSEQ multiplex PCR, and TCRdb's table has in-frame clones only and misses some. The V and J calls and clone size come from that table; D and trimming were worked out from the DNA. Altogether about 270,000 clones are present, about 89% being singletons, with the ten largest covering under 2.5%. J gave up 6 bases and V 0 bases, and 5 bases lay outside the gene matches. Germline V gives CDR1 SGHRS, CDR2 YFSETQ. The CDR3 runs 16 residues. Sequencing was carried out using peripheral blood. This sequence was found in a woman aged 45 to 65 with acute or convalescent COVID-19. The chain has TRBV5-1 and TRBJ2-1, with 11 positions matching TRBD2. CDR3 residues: CASSLGTLAGVNEQFF. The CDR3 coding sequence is TGCGCCAGCAGCTTGGGAACACTAGCGGGAGTCAATGAGCAGTTCTTC.